The rows below give T cell receptor beta chains drawn from one sample of a study of blood T cell repertoires in COVID-19. Generated by immunoSEQ multiplex PCR, the TCRdb table keeps only in-frame clones and is missing some. This sample yields under 250,000 clones, of which 65% to 85% are seen a single time; approximately 4.8% belongs to the top ten. Sequencing was done on a sample of peripheral blood. The receptors were gathered from a man aged 50-59 years with active or convalescent COVID-19. Each CDR3 is given with its conserved first and last residue. A D gene is named only where the DNA matches it firmly. Expanded clones are given a class, and other clones once, few, many or no size at all.

TRBV3-1/TRBV3-2	TRBJ1-5	NA	NA	CASSQDGGGRQPQHF	TGTGCCAGCAGCCAAGATGGCGGGGGAAGGCAGCCCCAGCATTTT
TRBV5-4	TRBJ1-2	once	TRBD1	CASSLGQGGYYGYTF	TGTGCCAGCAGTCTGGGACAGGGGGGGTACTATGGCTACACCTTC
TRBV30	TRBJ1-1	NA	TRBD1	CAWSMDRANTEAFF	TGTGCCTGGAGTATGGACAGGGCGAACACTGAAGCTTTCTTT
TRBV14	TRBJ2-1	once	NA	CASSQGLPNNEQFF	TGTGCCAGCAGCCAAGGCCTACCTAACAATGAGCAGTTCTTC
TRBV5-1	TRBJ1-3	NA	TRBD1	CASSPGRTGFFSGNTIYF	TGCGCCAGCAGCCCCGGCCGGACAGGATTCTTCTCTGGAAACACCATATATTTT
TRBV29-1	TRBJ1-2	NA	TRBD1	CSVWDRAAGGYTF	TGCAGCGTTTGGGACAGGGCAGCTGGTGGCTACACCTTC
TRBV4-1	TRBJ2-2	NA	NA	CASSQTGTSLTGELFF	TGCGCCAGCAGCCAAACCGGGACATCCCTCACCGGGGAGCTGTTTTTT
TRBV7-2	TRBJ2-7	NA	TRBD2	CASSLVGSGGPQGYEQYF	TGTGCCAGCAGCTTAGTTGGTAGCGGGGGCCCCCAGGGCTACGAGCAGTACTTC
TRBV6-5	TRBJ1-1	NA	NA	CASRLGGVNTEAFF	TGTGCCAGCAGACTCGGGGGGGTGAACACTGAAGCTTTCTTT
TRBV30	TRBJ1-1	NA	NA	CAWILSLNTEAFF	TGTGCCTGGATTCTCAGTCTTAACACTGAAGCTTTCTTT
TRBV7-9	TRBJ1-5	NA	NA	CASSPGAGVSNQPQHF	TGTGCCAGCAGCCCTGGGGCAGGGGTCAGCAATCAGCCCCAGCATTTT
TRBV5-4	TRBJ1-4	NA	NA	CASSLDQGSEKLFF	TGTGCCAGCAGCTTGGATCAGGGGAGCGAAAAACTGTTTTTT
TRBV7-2	TRBJ1-1	NA	NA	CASSHPGSNTEAFF	TGTGCCAGCAGCCACCCAGGGTCGAACACTGAAGCTTTCTTT
TRBV5-4	TRBJ2-3	NA	NA	CASSPGDTQYF	TGTGCCAGCAGCCCCGGAGATACGCAGTATTTT
TRBV2	TRBJ1-4	NA	NA	CASSDREGNEKLFF	TGTGCCAGCAGTGATAGGGAGGGGAATGAAAAACTGTTTTTT
TRBV2	TRBJ1-5	NA	TRBD1	CASNFGQGGQPQHF	TGTGCCAGCAATTTCGGACAGGGCGGTCAGCCCCAGCATTTT
TRBV6-5	TRBJ1-5	NA	NA	CASKVQASNQPQHF	TGTGCCAGCAAGGTGCAGGCCAGCAATCAGCCCCAGCATTTT
TRBV7-9	TRBJ1-1	NA	NA	CASSLNKNTEAFF	TGTGCCAGCAGCTTGAACAAGAACACTGAAGCTTTCTTT
TRBV13	TRBJ2-2	once	TRBD2	CASSPRTSGGNTGELFF	TGTGCCAGCAGTCCGAGGACTAGCGGGGGGAACACCGGGGAGCTGTTTTTT
TRBV3-1/TRBV3-2	TRBJ2-3	NA	TRBD2	CASSQGQRGGTDTQYF	TGTGCCAGCAGCCAAGGCCAGCGGGGGGGCACAGATACGCAGTATTTT
TRBV3-1/TRBV3-2	TRBJ2-5	NA	TRBD1	CASSQDRPGGMGTQYF	TGTGCCAGCAGCCAAGATAGGCCAGGGGGTATGGGGACCCAGTACTTC
TRBV28	TRBJ1-5	NA	NA	CASSLLQGRQPQHF	TGTGCCAGCAGTTTATTGCAGGGCCGTCAGCCCCAGCATTTT
TRBV6-1	TRBJ2-2	NA	NA	CASSESWGAGELFF	TGTGCCAGCAGTGAATCATGGGGGGCCGGGGAGCTGTTTTTT
TRBV30	TRBJ2-7	NA	NA	CAWSTGYEQYF	TGTGCCTGGAGTACTGGCTACGAGCAGTACTTC
TRBV13	TRBJ2-5	once	NA	CASSLKRGARETQYF	TGTGCCAGCAGCTTAAAACGGGGGGCCAGGGAGACCCAGTACTTC
TRBV5-6	TRBJ1-2	NA	TRBD1	CASSLYFPGGMDYGYTF	TGTGCCAGCAGCTTGTACTTTCCAGGGGGCATGGACTATGGCTACACCTTC
TRBV5-5	TRBJ1-2	NA	TRBD1	CASSFDGTEELGYTF	TGTGCCAGCAGCTTTGACGGGACAGAGGAGTTGGGCTACACCTTC
TRBV12-3/TRBV12-4	TRBJ2-5	NA	TRBD2	CASSLGGQETQYF	TGTGCCAGCAGTTTGGGGGGGCAAGAGACCCAGTACTTC
TRBV30	TRBJ2-2	NA	NA	CAWSPTRGSIGTGELFF	TGTGCCTGGAGTCCTACAAGGGGTAGTATTGGGACCGGGGAGCTGTTTTTT
TRBV4-3	TRBJ2-1	NA	NA	CASSQEISWGGEQFF	TGCGCCAGCAGCCAAGAAATTTCCTGGGGAGGTGAGCAGTTCTTC
TRBV7-3	TRBJ2-1	NA	NA	CASSQTLTGGEQFF	TGTGCCAGCAGCCAAACCTTAACCGGCGGTGAGCAGTTCTTC
TRBV28	TRBJ1-5	NA	NA	CATKTTTGTQPQHF	TGTGCCACCAAAACTACCACGGGTACCCAGCCCCAGCATTTT
TRBV6-4	TRBJ2-1	NA	TRBD1	CASSPGQEYNEQFF	TGTGCCAGCAGTCCCGGACAGGAATACAATGAGCAGTTCTTC
TRBV28	TRBJ2-7	NA	NA	CASSTGFYKQYF	TGTGCCAGCAGTACAGGGTTCTACAAGCAGTACTTC
TRBV12-5	TRBJ2-7	once	NA	CASGLGDFGGRAISYEQYF	TGTGCTAGTGGTTTGGGAGATTTCGGGGGAAGGGCGATATCCTACGAGCAGTACTTC
TRBV5-1	TRBJ2-7	NA	TRBD1	CASSLAGTGSYEQYF	TGCGCCAGCAGCTTGGCCGGGACAGGGTCTTACGAGCAGTACTTC
TRBV30	TRBJ2-7	NA	NA	CAWSVPESSYEQYF	TGTGCCTGGAGTGTACCTGAGAGTTCCTACGAGCAGTACTTC
TRBV7-8	TRBJ2-7	few	NA	CASSLGGLISKQYF	TGTGCCAGCAGCTTAGGTGGGCTGATTTCGAAGCAGTACTTC
TRBV5-4	TRBJ2-3	NA	NA	CASSPGGRTDTQYF	TGTGCCAGCAGCCCGGGGGGCCGAACAGATACGCAGTATTTT
TRBV7-8	TRBJ2-7	NA	NA	CASGRGHKNYEQYF	TGTGCCAGCGGTCGTGGGCACAAAAACTACGAGCAGTACTTC
TRBV18	TRBJ1-3	NA	TRBD1	CASSLHPPGTGEGGNTIYF	TGTGCCAGCTCTCTACACCCCCCAGGGACAGGGGAAGGTGGAAACACCATATATTTT
TRBV29-1	TRBJ1-5	NA	NA	CSVGAGERQPQHF	TGCAGCGTTGGAGCAGGGGAACGTCAGCCCCAGCATTTT